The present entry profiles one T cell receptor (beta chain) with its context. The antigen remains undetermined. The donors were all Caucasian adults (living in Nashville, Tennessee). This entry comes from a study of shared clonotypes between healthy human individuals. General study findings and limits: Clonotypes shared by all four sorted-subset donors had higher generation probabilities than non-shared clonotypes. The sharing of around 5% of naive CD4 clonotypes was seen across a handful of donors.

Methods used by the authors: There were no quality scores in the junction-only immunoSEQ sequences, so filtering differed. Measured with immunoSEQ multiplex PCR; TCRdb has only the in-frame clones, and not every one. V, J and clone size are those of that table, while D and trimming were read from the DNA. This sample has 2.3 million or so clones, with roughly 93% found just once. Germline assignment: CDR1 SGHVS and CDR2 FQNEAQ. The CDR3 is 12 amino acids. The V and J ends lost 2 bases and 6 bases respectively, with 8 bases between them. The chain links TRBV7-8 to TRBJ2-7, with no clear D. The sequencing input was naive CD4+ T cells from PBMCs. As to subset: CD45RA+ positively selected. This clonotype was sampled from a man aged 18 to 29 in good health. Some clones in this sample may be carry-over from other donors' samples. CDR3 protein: CASSLFVGEQYF. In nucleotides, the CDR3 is TGTGCCAGCAGCTTATTTGTAGGCGAGCAGTACTTC.